A selection of T cell receptor beta chains follows, all from one sample in a study of T cells after yellow fever vaccination. TCRdb fed the 5' RACE reads into MiXCR, producing one record per CDR3 protein. The table includes 350,000 to 450,000 distinct CDR3 sequences, over 15% detected once. The specimen was PBMCs, collected before the yellow fever booster vaccination. All receptors come from a man between 18 and 29 years old who received the YFV17D yellow fever vaccine. CDR3s include the opening cysteine and the closing phenylalanine or tryptophan. D genes are given only for firm matches.

CDR3 length: 15
V gene: TRBV5-1
D gene: TRBD1
J gene: TRBJ2-7
CDR3 protein: CASSSGGTGNYEQYF

CDR3 length: 12
V gene: TRBV6-1
D gene: NA
J gene: TRBJ2-3
CDR3 protein: CASSEATDTQYF

CDR3 length: 13
V gene: TRBV12-3/TRBV12-4
D gene: NA
J gene: TRBJ1-5
CDR3 protein: CASIGSVGQPQHF

CDR3 length: 17
V gene: TRBV18
D gene: TRBD1
J gene: TRBJ2-2
CDR3 protein: CASSPPGQGANTGELFF

CDR3 length: 14
V gene: TRBV7-8
D gene: NA
J gene: TRBJ2-1
CDR3 protein: CASSPRDRYNEQFF

CDR3 length: 11
V gene: TRBV10-3
D gene: NA
J gene: TRBJ2-2
CDR3 protein: CATRGVGELFF

CDR3 length: 14
V gene: TRBV7-8
D gene: NA
J gene: TRBJ1-6
CDR3 protein: CASSLTDRGSPLHF

CDR3 length: 15
V gene: TRBV7-7
D gene: NA
J gene: TRBJ2-5
CDR3 protein: CASSSRWGLEETQYF

CDR3 length: 14
V gene: TRBV5-1
D gene: TRBD2
J gene: TRBJ2-7
CDR3 protein: CASSRGGDSHEQYF

CDR3 length: 12
V gene: TRBV28
D gene: NA
J gene: TRBJ1-1
CDR3 protein: CATVYGNTEAFF

CDR3 length: 14
V gene: TRBV7-2
D gene: NA
J gene: TRBJ2-6
CDR3 protein: CASSLGGTVGVLTF

CDR3 length: 15
V gene: TRBV5-1
D gene: NA
J gene: TRBJ1-2
CDR3 protein: CASSYHGVLDYGYTF

CDR3 length: 16
V gene: TRBV7-2
D gene: TRBD1
J gene: TRBJ2-5
CDR3 protein: CASSPQGASVVETQYF

CDR3 length: 13
V gene: TRBV6-5
D gene: NA
J gene: TRBJ2-1
CDR3 protein: CASSYSTGNEQFF

CDR3 length: 16
V gene: TRBV30
D gene: TRBD2
J gene: TRBJ2-5
CDR3 protein: CAWSLLGDSGGRTQYF

CDR3 length: 14
V gene: TRBV27
D gene: NA
J gene: TRBJ2-7
CDR3 protein: CASSLQGSGGEQYF

CDR3 length: 16
V gene: TRBV25-1
D gene: NA
J gene: TRBJ1-1
CDR3 protein: CASSEGSRNMNTEAFF

CDR3 length: 18
V gene: TRBV7-3
D gene: TRBD1
J gene: TRBJ2-1
CDR3 protein: CASSSQGDRGHPYNEQFF

CDR3 length: 12
V gene: TRBV20-1
D gene: NA
J gene: TRBJ1-1
CDR3 protein: CSAGRGNTEAFF

CDR3 length: 13
V gene: TRBV7-2
D gene: TRBD2
J gene: TRBJ2-1
CDR3 protein: CASSPSGGREQFF

CDR3 length: 12
V gene: TRBV7-2
D gene: NA
J gene: TRBJ2-3
CDR3 protein: CASSWPADTQYF

CDR3 length: 12
V gene: TRBV7-6
D gene: NA
J gene: TRBJ2-7
CDR3 protein: CASSEGTGPQYF

CDR3 length: 14
V gene: TRBV20-1
D gene: TRBD1
J gene: TRBJ1-5
CDR3 protein: CSARRGQGNQPQHF

CDR3 length: 13
V gene: TRBV5-1
D gene: NA
J gene: TRBJ1-1
CDR3 protein: CASSLLSNTEAFF

CDR3 length: 13
V gene: TRBV7-2
D gene: NA
J gene: TRBJ2-7
CDR3 protein: CASSMGRNYEQYF

CDR3 length: 15
V gene: TRBV4-3
D gene: TRBD1
J gene: TRBJ2-1
CDR3 protein: CASTVDRATYNEQFF

CDR3 length: 14
V gene: TRBV6-1
D gene: NA
J gene: TRBJ2-5
CDR3 protein: CASSERRSGETQYF

CDR3 length: 14
V gene: TRBV7-7
D gene: NA
J gene: TRBJ2-5
CDR3 protein: CASSFSTTIETQYF

CDR3 length: 17
V gene: TRBV4-1
D gene: TRBD1
J gene: TRBJ1-2
CDR3 protein: CASSPWTGGTGGYGYTF

CDR3 length: 16
V gene: TRBV11-3
D gene: NA
J gene: TRBJ2-2
CDR3 protein: CASSPQGLGVSGELFF

CDR3 length: 14
V gene: TRBV24-1
D gene: NA
J gene: TRBJ2-5
CDR3 protein: CATSGWGEEETQYF

CDR3 length: 14
V gene: TRBV27
D gene: NA
J gene: TRBJ2-1
CDR3 protein: CASSTLTGDNEQFF

CDR3 length: 13
V gene: TRBV6-6
D gene: NA
J gene: TRBJ1-2
CDR3 protein: CASSREGVGGYTF

CDR3 length: 13
V gene: TRBV6-5
D gene: NA
J gene: TRBJ1-2
CDR3 protein: CASSGSGANGYTF

CDR3 length: 14
V gene: TRBV6-6
D gene: NA
J gene: TRBJ2-7
CDR3 protein: CASTPLQGINEQYF

CDR3 length: 15
V gene: TRBV24-1
D gene: TRBD2
J gene: TRBJ2-1
CDR3 protein: CATSEGLAGRNEQFF

CDR3 length: 14
V gene: TRBV3-1
D gene: NA
J gene: TRBJ2-6
CDR3 protein: CATSRVAGANVLTF

CDR3 length: 18
V gene: TRBV4-1
D gene: TRBD1
J gene: TRBJ2-3
CDR3 protein: CASSQVGWTGSGTDTQYF

CDR3 length: 18
V gene: TRBV11-2
D gene: TRBD2
J gene: TRBJ2-3
CDR3 protein: CASSYLAGGLSSTDTQYF

CDR3 length: 15
V gene: TRBV6-6
D gene: NA
J gene: TRBJ2-1
CDR3 protein: CASSYAPQGGDEQFF

CDR3 length: 14
V gene: TRBV5-1
D gene: NA
J gene: TRBJ2-3
CDR3 protein: CASSLDSEWDTQYF

CDR3 length: 15
V gene: TRBV11-2
D gene: NA
J gene: TRBJ2-3
CDR3 protein: CASSLDVPRTDTQYF

CDR3 length: 14
V gene: TRBV7-9
D gene: NA
J gene: TRBJ2-5
CDR3 protein: CASSDAVAGETQYF

CDR3 length: 14
V gene: TRBV5-1
D gene: NA
J gene: TRBJ1-1
CDR3 protein: CASSPYRVHTEAFF

CDR3 length: 15
V gene: TRBV5-5
D gene: TRBD2
J gene: TRBJ2-5
CDR3 protein: CASSLLWEGGETQYF

CDR3 length: 16
V gene: TRBV12-3/TRBV12-4
D gene: TRBD2
J gene: TRBJ2-4
CDR3 protein: CASSPGIGGDKNIQYF

CDR3 length: 16
V gene: TRBV9
D gene: TRBD1
J gene: TRBJ1-5
CDR3 protein: CASSLGTGGGNQPQHF

CDR3 length: 13
V gene: TRBV7-2
D gene: TRBD1
J gene: TRBJ1-4
CDR3 protein: CASSSRGQQKLFF

CDR3 length: 15
V gene: TRBV12-3/TRBV12-4
D gene: TRBD2
J gene: TRBJ2-1
CDR3 protein: CASRRTSGQNNEQFF

CDR3 length: 14
V gene: TRBV6-6
D gene: NA
J gene: TRBJ2-4
CDR3 protein: CASIYSWNPGIQYF

CDR3 length: 15
V gene: TRBV20-1
D gene: NA
J gene: TRBJ2-6
CDR3 protein: CSARDLATGANVLTF

CDR3 length: 15
V gene: TRBV18
D gene: NA
J gene: TRBJ1-3
CDR3 protein: CASSPPGIFGNTIYF

CDR3 length: 13
V gene: TRBV12-3/TRBV12-4
D gene: NA
J gene: TRBJ2-7
CDR3 protein: CASSFTTSYEQYF

CDR3 length: 14
V gene: TRBV7-6
D gene: NA
J gene: TRBJ1-4
CDR3 protein: CASSLEAEDEKLFF

CDR3 length: 15
V gene: TRBV7-9
D gene: NA
J gene: TRBJ2-1
CDR3 protein: CASSLGLQMHNEQFF

CDR3 length: 15
V gene: TRBV7-2
D gene: TRBD2
J gene: TRBJ2-3
CDR3 protein: CASRRTSGRSDTQYF

CDR3 length: 14
V gene: TRBV27
D gene: NA
J gene: TRBJ2-1
CDR3 protein: CASSLNRAYNEQFF

CDR3 length: 14
V gene: TRBV12-3/TRBV12-4
D gene: NA
J gene: TRBJ1-5
CDR3 protein: CASSLGDNNQPQHF

CDR3 length: 14
V gene: TRBV4-3
D gene: NA
J gene: TRBJ1-1
CDR3 protein: CASSQARAGTEAFF